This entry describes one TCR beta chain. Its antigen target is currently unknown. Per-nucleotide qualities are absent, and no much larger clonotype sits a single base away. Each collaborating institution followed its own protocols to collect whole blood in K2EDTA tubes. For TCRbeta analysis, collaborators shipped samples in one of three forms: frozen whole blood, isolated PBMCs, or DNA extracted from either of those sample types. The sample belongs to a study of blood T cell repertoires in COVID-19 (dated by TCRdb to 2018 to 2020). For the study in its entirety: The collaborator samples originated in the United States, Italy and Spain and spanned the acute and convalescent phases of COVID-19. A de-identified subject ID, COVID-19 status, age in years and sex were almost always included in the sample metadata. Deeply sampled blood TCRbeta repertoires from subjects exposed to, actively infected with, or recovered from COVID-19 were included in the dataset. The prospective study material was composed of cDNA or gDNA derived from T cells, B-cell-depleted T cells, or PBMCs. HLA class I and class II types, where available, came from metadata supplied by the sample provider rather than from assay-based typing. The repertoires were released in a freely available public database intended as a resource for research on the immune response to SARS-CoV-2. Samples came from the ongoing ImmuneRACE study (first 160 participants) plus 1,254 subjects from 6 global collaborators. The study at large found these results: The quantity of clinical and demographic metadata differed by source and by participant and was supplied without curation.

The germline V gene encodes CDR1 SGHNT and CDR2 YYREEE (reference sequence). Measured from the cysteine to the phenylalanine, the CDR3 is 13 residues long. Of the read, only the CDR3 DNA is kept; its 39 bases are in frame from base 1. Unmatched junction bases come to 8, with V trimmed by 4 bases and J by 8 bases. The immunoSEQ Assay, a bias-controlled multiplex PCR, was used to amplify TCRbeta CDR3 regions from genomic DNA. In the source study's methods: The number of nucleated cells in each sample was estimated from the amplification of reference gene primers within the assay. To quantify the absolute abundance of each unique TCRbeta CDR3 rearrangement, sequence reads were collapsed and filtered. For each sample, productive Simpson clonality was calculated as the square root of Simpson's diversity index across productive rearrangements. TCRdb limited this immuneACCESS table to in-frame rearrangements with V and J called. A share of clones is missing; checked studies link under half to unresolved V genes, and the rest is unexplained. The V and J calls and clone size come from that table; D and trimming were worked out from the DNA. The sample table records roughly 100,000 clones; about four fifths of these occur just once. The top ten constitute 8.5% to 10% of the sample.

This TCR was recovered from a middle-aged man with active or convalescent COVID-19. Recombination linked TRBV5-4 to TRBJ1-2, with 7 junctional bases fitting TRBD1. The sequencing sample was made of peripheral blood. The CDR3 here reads CASSLGTAEGYTF. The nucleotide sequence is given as TGTGCCAGCAGCCTTGGGACAGCCGAGGGCTACACCTTC.